The 10 T cell receptor beta chains listed next were all sequenced from one sample in a study of early T cells in non-severe SARS-CoV-2 infection. MiXCR, applied by TCRdb to the 5' RACE reads, yields one record per CDR3 protein. Of about 54,000 distinct CDR3 sequences listed, less than 9.5% are singletons. Sequencing was performed on whole blood, taken at baseline. The receptors here all came from an adult who was a healthcare worker with PCR-confirmed SARS-CoV-2 infection or an uninfected control (not recorded which).

This clonotype has at least ten counts. The rearrangement joins TRBV28 to TRBJ2-1; 8 nucleotides agree with TRBD2. This CDR3 comprises 14 residues. After removal of 3 bases from V and 5 bases from J, the junction contained 3 bases not matched to a gene. Germline V gene data show CDR1 as MDHEN and CDR2 as SYDVKM. The CDR3 DNA sequence: TGTGCCAGCAGTTTCAGCGGGAGCCACAATGAGCAGTTCTTC. This sequence encodes CASSFSGSHNEQFF.

V is TRBV9 and J is TRBJ2-2; D is uncertain. V lost 3 bases, J lost 4 bases, and 7 bases lay in between. CDR1 and CDR2 from the germline V gene are SGDLS and YYNGEE. The CDR3 has 13 amino acids. This CDR3 is CASSGLSTGELFF. CDR3 DNA sequence: TGTGCCAGCAGCGGCCTCAGCACCGGGGAGCTGTTTTTT.

This clonotype was found a few times. This chain joins TRBV6-1 and TRBJ2-3, with D uncertain. Trimming pared 8 bases from V and 3 bases from J, leaving 12 bases between. This CDR3 comprises 13 residues. Germline values: CDR1 MNHNS, CDR2 SASEGT. In DNA, the CDR3 is TGTGCCAGCTTCTCCCTAGGAACAGATACGCAGTATTTT. Residues: CASFSLGTDTQYF.

This clonotype has just a few counts. This sequence joins TRBV7-2 and TRBJ2-7; 10 nucleotides match TRBD2. V was clipped by 5 bases and J by 1 base; unmatched bases: 5. The CDR3 sequence is 15 residues long. Germline CDR1 and CDR2: SGHTA and FQGNSA. The CDR3 protein is CASSPIAGGSYEQYF. DNA of the CDR3: TGTGCCAGCAGCCCCATAGCGGGAGGATCCTACGAGCAGTACTTC.

This clonotype was picked up many times. The J gene is TRBJ2-1, the V gene TRBV7-2, with 11 bases lining up with TRBD2. V trimming: 1 base; J trimming: 7 bases; junction bases outside the gene matches: 3. The CDR3 is made up of 15 amino acids. CDR1 and CDR2 (germline): SGHTA, FQGNSA. The CDR3 nucleotides read TGTGCCAGCAGCTTAGAACTAGCGGGAGATAATGAGCAGTTCTTC. Residues: CASSLELAGDNEQFF.

There are a few counts of this clonotype. The chain has TRBV6-1 and TRBJ2-3; TRBD2 aligns across 15 bases. J lost 14 bases, V lost 2 bases, and 8 bases had no gene match. Germline CDR1 MNHNS, CDR2 SASEGT. This CDR3 has 15 amino acids. In DNA, the CDR3 is TGTGCCAGCAGTGAATCGGGACTAGCGGGAGGAAGAAGGTATTTT. Translated: CASSESGLAGGRRYF.

This clonotype was seen repeatedly, ten times or more. The rearrangement links TRBV28 to TRBJ1-2; a possible D gene is TRBD1 (6 bases). This CDR3 contains 15 residues. V lost 7 bases to trimming and J lost 9 bases, with 24 bases between them. The germline V gene has CDR1 MDHEN and CDR2 SYDVKM. The CDR3 DNA sequence: TGTGCCAGCACCCCTTCGACCGACAGGTCTTCCAGCTACACCTTC. Encoded protein: CASTPSTDRSSSYTF.

This clonotype has more than one count but fewer than ten. The genes are TRBV7-9 and TRBJ2-1, with D possibly matching TRBD1 (5 bases). The CDR3 runs 17 residues. In germline, CDR1 is SEHNR, CDR2 FQNEAQ (reference sequence). Trimming shortened V by 1 base and J by 4 bases, and 17 bases separated the two germline ends. Written as DNA, the CDR3 is TGTGCCAGCAGCTTAGTGGTCCCAGGGTTTTGGTACAATGAGCAGTTCTTC. As protein: CASSLVVPGFWYNEQFF.

This clonotype has at least ten counts. The rearrangement links TRBV7-6 to TRBJ2-2; 8 bases agree with TRBD1. The CDR3 length is 14 residues. The germline gives CDR1 SGHVS, CDR2 FNYEAQ. The J segment lost 4 bases and the V segment lost 8 bases, leaving 6 bases of the junction unmatched. CDR3 protein: CASEHGTGTGELFF. For the CDR3, the DNA is TGTGCCAGCGAGCACGGGACAGGCACCGGGGAGCTGTTTTTT.

The rearrangement joins TRBV20-1 to TRBJ2-2, with 10 bases identical to TRBD2. This CDR3 is 15 amino acids long. V dropped 2 bases and J dropped 3; count of bases not matched to a gene: 3. Germline-derived CDR1 and CDR2 are DFQATT and SNEGSKA (reference sequence). CDR3 amino acids: CSARPTSGDTGELFF. The CDR3 DNA follows: TGCAGTGCTAGACCTACTAGCGGGGACACCGGGGAGCTGTTTTTT.